This is a list of T cell receptor beta chains from one sample in a study of human T cells and chemical hapten exposure. TCRdb re-derived calls from the RACE reads in MiXCR, one entry per CDR3 protein. The sample has some 38,000 distinct CDR3 sequences, 7.6% seen once; the top ten hold 1.3%. Specimen: whole blood, collected in connection with sensitization to the hapten diphenylcyclopropenone (DPC). These receptors were taken from a woman between 45 and 65 years old with alopecia areata. Some clones in this sample may be carry-over from other donors' samples. The CDR3 runs from the conserved cysteine through the conserved F or W. The order of the fields is clone size, V gene, J gene, CDR3 protein. Clone size is shown for a subset of rows, as once, few, many or a class of expanded clone.

clone_size: many
v_call: TRBV7-6
j_call: TRBJ2-3
cdr3_aa: CASSLSGPSTDTQYF

clone_size: many
v_call: TRBV29-1
j_call: TRBJ1-3
cdr3_aa: CSVGSSGNTIYF

clone_size: few
v_call: TRBV5-1
j_call: TRBJ1-2
cdr3_aa: CASSLGQNYGYTF

clone_size: few
v_call: TRBV14
j_call: TRBJ1-2
cdr3_aa: CASSQESRHRAYGYTF

clone_size: NA
v_call: TRBV20-1
j_call: TRBJ2-1
cdr3_aa: CSARDVLDNEQFF

clone_size: many
v_call: TRBV20-1
j_call: TRBJ1-1
cdr3_aa: CSARRAKEAFF

clone_size: NA
v_call: TRBV5-1
j_call: TRBJ2-3
cdr3_aa: CASSFGEGTDTQYF

clone_size: many
v_call: TRBV4-2
j_call: TRBJ1-5
cdr3_aa: CASSQDKGRGQDQPQHF

clone_size: few
v_call: TRBV6-2/TRBV6-3
j_call: TRBJ2-3
cdr3_aa: CASTTGQGSTDTQYF

clone_size: few
v_call: TRBV30
j_call: TRBJ2-2
cdr3_aa: CAWSSTDLNTGELFF

clone_size: many
v_call: TRBV10-1
j_call: TRBJ2-3
cdr3_aa: CASSPSGRPTDTQYF

clone_size: many
v_call: TRBV12-3/TRBV12-4
j_call: TRBJ2-1
cdr3_aa: CASSLFSGYEQFF

clone_size: NA
v_call: TRBV2
j_call: TRBJ1-5
cdr3_aa: CASSVGSRKHF

clone_size: many
v_call: TRBV9
j_call: TRBJ1-3
cdr3_aa: CASSPQGRDTIYF

clone_size: medium-sized
v_call: TRBV9
j_call: TRBJ1-1
cdr3_aa: CASSLLPKGDTEAFF

clone_size: many
v_call: TRBV18
j_call: TRBJ2-5
cdr3_aa: CASSPLQETQYF

clone_size: few
v_call: TRBV19
j_call: TRBJ2-7
cdr3_aa: CASTGEAGATYEQYF

clone_size: many
v_call: TRBV6-2/TRBV6-3
j_call: TRBJ2-7
cdr3_aa: CASSLGLVYEQYF

clone_size: few
v_call: TRBV9
j_call: TRBJ1-4
cdr3_aa: CASSFGQAATNEKLFF

clone_size: few
v_call: TRBV30
j_call: TRBJ2-3
cdr3_aa: CAWSGEWREKDTQYF

clone_size: NA
v_call: TRBV2
j_call: TRBJ1-1
cdr3_aa: CASTHRGSQTEAFF

clone_size: many
v_call: TRBV27
j_call: TRBJ1-1
cdr3_aa: CASSLRRQGGTEAFF

clone_size: NA
v_call: TRBV7-2
j_call: TRBJ2-7
cdr3_aa: CASSLELAGEQYF

clone_size: many
v_call: TRBV20-1
j_call: TRBJ2-3
cdr3_aa: CSARGQGATDTQYF

clone_size: once
v_call: TRBV29-1
j_call: TRBJ2-7
cdr3_aa: CSVHTNSYEQYF

clone_size: many
v_call: TRBV28
j_call: TRBJ2-7
cdr3_aa: CASTYLEVTGLAGDEQYF

clone_size: many
v_call: TRBV6-5
j_call: TRBJ2-6
cdr3_aa: CASSYVSSGANVLTF

clone_size: many
v_call: TRBV14
j_call: TRBJ1-1
cdr3_aa: CASSQDPRGVAEAFF

clone_size: many
v_call: TRBV3-1
j_call: TRBJ1-3
cdr3_aa: CASSLQGASGNTIYF

clone_size: NA
v_call: TRBV7-8
j_call: TRBJ2-7
cdr3_aa: CASSLGLALRGHEQYF

clone_size: NA
v_call: TRBV6-4
j_call: TRBJ2-3
cdr3_aa: CASSEGDADTQYF

clone_size: many
v_call: TRBV5-1
j_call: TRBJ1-3
cdr3_aa: CASGQGDVSGNTIYF

clone_size: few
v_call: TRBV24-1
j_call: TRBJ2-3
cdr3_aa: CATSDLGDRFTDTQYF

clone_size: many
v_call: TRBV20-1
j_call: TRBJ2-1
cdr3_aa: CSARDLAAEQFF

clone_size: many
v_call: TRBV11-2
j_call: TRBJ2-5
cdr3_aa: CASSPGLQEQETQYF

clone_size: many
v_call: TRBV7-6
j_call: TRBJ2-2
cdr3_aa: CASTKGQSNTGELFF

clone_size: many
v_call: TRBV2
j_call: TRBJ2-1
cdr3_aa: CASNPGGPQFF

clone_size: NA
v_call: TRBV3-1
j_call: TRBJ1-1
cdr3_aa: CASSRNTATEAFF

clone_size: many
v_call: TRBV5-1
j_call: TRBJ2-7
cdr3_aa: CASSLGQGGRASYEQYF

clone_size: many
v_call: TRBV11-2
j_call: TRBJ1-1
cdr3_aa: CASSLDTGGRTEAFF

clone_size: many
v_call: TRBV28
j_call: TRBJ2-1
cdr3_aa: CASSSPGRAHPNEQFF

clone_size: many
v_call: TRBV20-1
j_call: TRBJ2-7
cdr3_aa: CSARAPGGSRYEQYF